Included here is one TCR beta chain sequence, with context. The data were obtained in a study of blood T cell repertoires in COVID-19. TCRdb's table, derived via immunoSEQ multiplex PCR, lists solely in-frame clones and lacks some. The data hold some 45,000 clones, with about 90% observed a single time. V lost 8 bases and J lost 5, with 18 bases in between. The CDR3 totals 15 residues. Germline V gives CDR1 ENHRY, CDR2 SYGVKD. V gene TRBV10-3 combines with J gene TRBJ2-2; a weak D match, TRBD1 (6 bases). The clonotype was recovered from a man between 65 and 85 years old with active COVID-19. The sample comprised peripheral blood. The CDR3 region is CAIGARTVNTGELFF. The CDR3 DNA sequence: TGTGCCATCGGCGCTCGGACAGTGAATACCGGGGAGCTGTTTTTT.